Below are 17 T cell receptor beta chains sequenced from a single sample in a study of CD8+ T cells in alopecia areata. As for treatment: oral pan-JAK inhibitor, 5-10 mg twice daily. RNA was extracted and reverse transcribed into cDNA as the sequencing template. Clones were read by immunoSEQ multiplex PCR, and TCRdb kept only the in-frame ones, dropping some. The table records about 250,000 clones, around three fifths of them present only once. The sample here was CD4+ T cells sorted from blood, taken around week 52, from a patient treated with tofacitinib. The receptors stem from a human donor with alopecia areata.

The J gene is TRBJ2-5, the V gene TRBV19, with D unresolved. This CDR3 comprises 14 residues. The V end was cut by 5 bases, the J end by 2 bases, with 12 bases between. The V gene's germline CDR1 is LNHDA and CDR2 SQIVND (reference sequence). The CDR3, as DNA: TGTGCCAGTAGTCTTGGGCAGCCGCAAGAGACCCAGTACTTC. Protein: CASSLGQPQETQYF.

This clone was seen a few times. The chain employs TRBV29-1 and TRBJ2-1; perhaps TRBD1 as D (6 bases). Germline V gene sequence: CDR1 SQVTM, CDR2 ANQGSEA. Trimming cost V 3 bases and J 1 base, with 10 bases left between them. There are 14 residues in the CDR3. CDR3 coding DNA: TGCAGCGTTGAGGGCCAGGGGTCCTACAATGAGCAGTTCTTC. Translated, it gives CSVEGQGSYNEQFF.

The CDR3 region has the DNA TGCGCCAGCAGCCCAGGGACTACCACAGATACGCAGTATTTT. Translated: CASSPGTTTDTQYF. This sequence joins TRBV5-1 and TRBJ2-3; 7 bases map to TRBD2. The CDR3 consists of 14 residues. After removal of 4 bases from V and 2 bases from J, the junction contained 4 bases not matched to a gene. Germline assignment: CDR1 SGHRS and CDR2 YFSETQ.

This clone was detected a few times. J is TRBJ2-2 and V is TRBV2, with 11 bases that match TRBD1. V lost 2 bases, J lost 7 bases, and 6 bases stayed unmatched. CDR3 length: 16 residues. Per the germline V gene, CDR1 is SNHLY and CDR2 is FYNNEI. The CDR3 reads CASSETGQGAGGELFF. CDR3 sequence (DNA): TGTGCCAGCAGTGAAACCGGACAGGGGGCCGGCGGGGAGCTGTTTTTT.

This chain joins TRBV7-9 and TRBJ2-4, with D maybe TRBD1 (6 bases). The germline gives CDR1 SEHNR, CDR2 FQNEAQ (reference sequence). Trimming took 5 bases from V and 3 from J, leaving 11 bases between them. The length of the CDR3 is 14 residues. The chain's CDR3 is CASSEAGVKNIQYF. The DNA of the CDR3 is TGTGCCAGCAGCGAAGCAGGGGTCAAAAACATTCAGTACTTC.

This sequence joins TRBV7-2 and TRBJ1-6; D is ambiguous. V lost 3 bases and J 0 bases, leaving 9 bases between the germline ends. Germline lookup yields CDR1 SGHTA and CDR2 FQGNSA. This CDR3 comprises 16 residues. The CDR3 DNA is TGTGCCAGCAGCTTGGTCCGGGCCTCCTATAATTCACCCCTCCACTTT. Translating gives CASSLVRASYNSPLHF.

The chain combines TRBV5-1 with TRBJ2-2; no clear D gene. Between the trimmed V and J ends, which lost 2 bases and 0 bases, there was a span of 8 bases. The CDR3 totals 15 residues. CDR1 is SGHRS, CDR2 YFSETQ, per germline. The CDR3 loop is CASSLKGANTGELFF. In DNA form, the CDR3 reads TGCGCCAGCAGCTTAAAGGGCGCGAACACCGGGGAGCTGTTTTTT.

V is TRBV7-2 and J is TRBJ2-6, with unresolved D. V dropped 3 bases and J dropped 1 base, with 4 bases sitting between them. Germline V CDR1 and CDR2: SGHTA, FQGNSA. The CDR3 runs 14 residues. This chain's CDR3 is CASSLDSGANVLTF. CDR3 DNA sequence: TGTGCCAGCAGCTTGGATTCTGGGGCCAACGTCCTGACTTTC.

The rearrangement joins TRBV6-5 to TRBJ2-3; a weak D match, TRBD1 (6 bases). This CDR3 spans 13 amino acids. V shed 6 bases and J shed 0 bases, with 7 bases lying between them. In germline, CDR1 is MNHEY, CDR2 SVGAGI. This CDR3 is CASRGQSTDTQYF. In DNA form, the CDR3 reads TGTGCCAGCAGAGGACAGAGCACAGATACGCAGTATTTT.

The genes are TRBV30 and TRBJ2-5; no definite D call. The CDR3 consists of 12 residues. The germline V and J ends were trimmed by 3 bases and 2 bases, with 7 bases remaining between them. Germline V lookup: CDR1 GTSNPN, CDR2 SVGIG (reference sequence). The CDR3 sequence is CAWSLLQETQYF. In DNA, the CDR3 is TGTGCCTGGAGCCTGCTTCAAGAGACCCAGTACTTC.

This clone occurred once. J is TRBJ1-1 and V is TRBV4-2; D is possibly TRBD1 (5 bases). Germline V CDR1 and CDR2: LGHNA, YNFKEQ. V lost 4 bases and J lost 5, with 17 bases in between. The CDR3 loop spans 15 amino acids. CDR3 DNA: TGTGCCAGCAGCCCAGGGAGGGGCGCGGTGACTGAAGCTTTCTTT. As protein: CASSPGRGAVTEAFF.

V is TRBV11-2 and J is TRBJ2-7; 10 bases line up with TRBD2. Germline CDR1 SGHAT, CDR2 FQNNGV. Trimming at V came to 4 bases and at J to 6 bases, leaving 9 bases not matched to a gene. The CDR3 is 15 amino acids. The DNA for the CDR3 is TGTGCCAGCAGCTCCCTAGCGGGGGCCACGGGCGAGCAGTACTTC. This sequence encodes CASSSLAGATGEQYF.

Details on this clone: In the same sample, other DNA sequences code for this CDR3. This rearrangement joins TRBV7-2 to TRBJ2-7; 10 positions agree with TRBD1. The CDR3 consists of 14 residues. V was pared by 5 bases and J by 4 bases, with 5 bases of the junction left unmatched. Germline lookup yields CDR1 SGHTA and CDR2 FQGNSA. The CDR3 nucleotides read TGTGCCAGCAGCCCAAGGGACAGGGGTTACGAGCAGTACTTC. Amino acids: CASSPRDRGYEQYF.

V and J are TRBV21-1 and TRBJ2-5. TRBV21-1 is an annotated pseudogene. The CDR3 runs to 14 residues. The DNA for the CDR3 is TGTGCCACAGGGGCAGGGAGGAAGCAAGAGACCCAGTACTTC. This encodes CATGAGRKQETQYF.

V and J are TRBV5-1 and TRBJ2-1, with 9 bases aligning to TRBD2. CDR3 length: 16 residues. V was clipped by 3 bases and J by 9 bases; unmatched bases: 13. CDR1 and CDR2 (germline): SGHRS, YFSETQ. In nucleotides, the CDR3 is TGCGCCAGCAGCTACCTAATAGCGGGGGAGACTGTTGAGCAGTTCTTC. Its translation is CASSYLIAGETVEQFF.

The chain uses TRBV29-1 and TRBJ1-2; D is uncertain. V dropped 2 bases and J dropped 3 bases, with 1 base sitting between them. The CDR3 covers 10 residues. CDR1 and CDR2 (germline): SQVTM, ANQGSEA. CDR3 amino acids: CSVEHYGYTF. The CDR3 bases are TGCAGCGTTGAACACTATGGCTACACCTTC. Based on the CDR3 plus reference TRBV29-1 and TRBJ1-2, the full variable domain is SAVISQKPSRDICQRGTSLTIQCQVDSQVTMMFWYRQQPGQSLTLIATANQGSEATYESGFVIDKFPISRPNLTFSTLTVSNMSPEDSSIYLCSVEHYGYTFGSGTRLTVV.

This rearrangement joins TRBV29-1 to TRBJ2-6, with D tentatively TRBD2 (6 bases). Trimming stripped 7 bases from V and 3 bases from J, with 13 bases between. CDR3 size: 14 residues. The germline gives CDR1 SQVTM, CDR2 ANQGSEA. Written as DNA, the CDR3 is TGCAGCGCAGAAGGCGGGAATGGGGCCAACGTCCTGACTTTC. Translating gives CSAEGGNGANVLTF.